This is a list of T cell receptor beta chains from one sample in a study of CD8 T cells in Susac syndrome. MiXCR, applied by TCRdb to the immunoSEQ multiplex PCR reads, yields one record per CDR3 protein. The sample has 180,000 or so distinct CDR3 sequences, roughly 95% seen once. Sequenced sample: CD4+ T cells from PBMCs. All receptors derive from a human donor with multiple sclerosis. CDR3s include the opening cysteine and the closing phenylalanine or tryptophan. A D gene is named only where the DNA matches it firmly. Rows may omit the clone size; those that give it use once, few, many or a size class.

CDR3 length | D gene | J gene | V gene | clone size | CDR3 protein | CDR3 DNA
16 | . | TRBJ2-3 | TRBV3-1 | . | CASSQEGGSGPDTQYF | TGTGCCAGCAGCCAAGAGGGCGGGTCCGGCCCAGATACGCAGTATTTT
16 | . | TRBJ1-6 | TRBV14 | . | CASSQGRATSGSPLHF | TGTGCCAGCAGCCAAGGTCGGGCTACATCGGGTTCACCCCTCCACTTT
15 | . | TRBJ2-7 | TRBV4-2 | . | CASSPKWDQDYEQYF | TGTGCCAGCAGCCCCAAGTGGGACCAGGACTACGAGCAGTACTTC
12 | . | TRBJ2-7 | TRBV6-6 | . | CASAYGGSEQYF | TGTGCCAGCGCCTACGGGGGTAGCGAGCAGTACTTC
15 | . | TRBJ2-6 | TRBV2 | . | CASSDRGSGANVLTF | TGTGCCAGCAGTGACCGGGGCTCTGGGGCCAACGTCCTGACTTTC
15 | . | TRBJ1-2 | TRBV27 | . | CASSGGDISNYGYTF | TGTGCCAGCAGTGGCGGGGACATCTCTAACTATGGCTACACCTTC
17 | TRBD2 | TRBJ2-2 | TRBV7-8 | . | CASSLWVSGGATGELFF | TGTGCCAGCAGCTTATGGGTTAGCGGGGGGGCCACCGGGGAGCTGTTTTTT
14 | . | TRBJ1-5 | TRBV6-6 | . | CASSYRGQGQPQHF | TGTGCCAGCAGTTATAGGGGACAAGGACAGCCCCAGCATTTT
12 | . | TRBJ1-1 | TRBV20-1 | . | CSATEGYTEAFF | TGCAGTGCTACAGAAGGGTACACTGAAGCTTTCTTT
16 | TRBD2 | TRBJ2-1 | TRBV4-2 | . | CASTQAELAGGYEQFF | TGTGCCAGCACCCAAGCGGAACTAGCGGGGGGATATGAGCAGTTCTTC
15 | . | TRBJ2-1 | TRBV7-9 | . | CASTRALSLIAEQFF | TGTGCCAGCACGAGAGCACTCTCACTTATTGCTGAGCAGTTCTTC
15 | . | TRBJ2-7 | TRBV20-1 | once | CSASSPGAGVNEQYF | TGCAGTGCTAGTTCGCCCGGCGCAGGGGTTAACGAGCAGTACTTC
13 | . | TRBJ1-5 | TRBV15 | . | CATSSGGGGPQHF | TGTGCCACCAGCAGCGGGGGGGGAGGACCCCAGCATTTT
15 | . | TRBJ1-1 | TRBV12-3/TRBV12-4 | . | CASRAASGRNTEAFF | TGTGCCAGCCGGGCCGCGTCGGGGCGGAACACTGAAGCTTTCTTT
17 | TRBD2 | TRBJ2-3 | TRBV30 | . | CARGGRTGRRGADTQYF | TGTGCCCGGGGGGGACGGACTGGACGACGAGGCGCAGATACGCAGTATTTT
17 | TRBD1 | TRBJ1-2 | TRBV30 | . | CAWSVLGQGKPIFGYTF | TGTGCCTGGAGTGTCTTGGGACAGGGGAAGCCAATATTTGGCTACACCTTC
17 | . | TRBJ2-5 | TRBV18 | . | CASSPPAGRPFQETQYF | TGTGCCAGCTCACCACCTGCGGGGAGGCCTTTCCAAGAGACCCAGTACTTC
14 | . | TRBJ2-3 | TRBV5-1 | . | CASSLGSFSDTQYF | TGCGCCAGCAGCTTGGGTAGCTTCTCGGATACGCAGTATTTT
12 | TRBD2 | TRBJ2-7 | TRBV29-1 | . | CSAGAGAYEQYF | TGCAGCGCCGGAGCGGGGGCCTACGAGCAGTACTTC
12 | . | TRBJ2-5 | TRBV5-6 | . | CASSLTLETQYF | TGTGCCAGCAGCCTCACGTTGGAGACCCAGTACTTC
15 | . | TRBJ1-4 | TRBV6-5 | . | CASSYRGQSNEKLFF | TGTGCCAGCAGTTACCGCGGACAGAGTAATGAAAAACTGTTTTTT
13 | . | TRBJ2-5 | TRBV4-2 | . | CASSQALEETQYF | TGTGCCAGCAGCCAAGCCTTGGAGGAGACCCAGTACTTC
13 | . | TRBJ1-1 | TRBV7-9 | . | CASSLGKNTEAFF | TGTGCCAGCAGCCTAGGGAAGAACACTGAAGCTTTCTTT
12 | . | TRBJ2-7 | TRBV2 | . | CASAGRSYEQYF | TGTGCCAGCGCAGGACGGTCCTACGAGCAGTACTTC
13 | . | TRBJ1-5 | TRBV30 | . | CAWGDAGSQPQHF | TGTGCCTGGGGGGACGCAGGGAGTCAGCCCCAGCATTTT
15 | . | TRBJ2-5 | TRBV30 | . | CAWTQGVARGETQYF | TGTGCCTGGACCCAAGGGGTGGCTAGAGGAGAGACCCAGTACTTC
13 | TRBD1 | TRBJ2-1 | TRBV7-3 | . | CASSRTGAREQFF | TGTGCCAGCAGCCGTACAGGGGCCCGGGAGCAGTTCTTC
14 | . | TRBJ1-1 | TRBV27 | . | CASREVGVGTEAFF | TGTGCCAGCAGGGAGGTGGGGGTTGGCACTGAAGCTTTCTTT
15 | . | TRBJ1-1 | TRBV9 | . | CASSVGDGEATEAFF | TGTGCCAGCAGCGTAGGGGACGGAGAGGCTACTGAAGCTTTCTTT
12 | TRBD1 | TRBJ1-2 | TRBV7-2 | . | CASSWTGYGYTF | TGTGCCAGCAGCTGGACAGGGTATGGCTACACCTTC
13 | TRBD2 | TRBJ2-3 | TRBV20-1 | . | CSASGGLVGTQYF | TGCAGTGCCTCGGGGGGGCTGGTTGGTACGCAGTATTTT
15 | . | TRBJ2-7 | TRBV3-1 | . | CASSQDLGRYNEQYF | TGTGCCAGCAGCCAAGATCTGGGGCGTTACAACGAGCAGTACTTC
14 | . | TRBJ1-2 | TRBV7-2 | . | CASSLEPGDYGYTF | TGTGCCAGCAGCTTAGAGCCAGGGGACTATGGCTACACCTTC
16 | TRBD2 | TRBJ2-5 | TRBV25-1 | . | CASSAPRGGRRETQYF | TGTGCCAGCAGTGCCCCACGGGGGGGCCGGCGAGAGACCCAGTACTTC
12 | TRBD1 | TRBJ1-1 | TRBV12-3/TRBV12-4 | . | CASSPWTGESFF | TGTGCCAGCAGTCCGTGGACAGGAGAGTCTTTCTTT
14 | . | TRBJ2-1 | TRBV29-1 | once | CSVGSESSYNEQFF | TGCAGCGTTGGGTCAGAGAGCTCCTACAATGAGCAGTTCTTC
15 | . | TRBJ2-3 | TRBV2 | few | CASSVTGASTDTQYF | TGTGCCAGCAGTGTGACGGGAGCTAGCACAGATACGCAGTATTTT
13 | TRBD1 | TRBJ1-2 | TRBV28 | . | CASSLQGAHGYTF | TGTGCCAGCAGTTTACAGGGGGCGCATGGCTACACCTTC
13 | . | TRBJ2-2 | TRBV14 | . | CASSQRITGELFF | TGTGCCAGCAGCCAACGAATCACCGGGGAGCTGTTTTTT
16 | . | TRBJ1-1 | TRBV30 | . | CAWRRDTTQENTEAFF | TGTGCCTGGAGGCGGGACACCACCCAAGAGAACACTGAAGCTTTCTTT
13 | . | TRBJ2-7 | TRBV6-2/TRBV6-3 | . | CASSFRSSYEQYF | TGTGCCAGCAGCTTCAGGAGCTCCTACGAGCAGTACTTC
14 | . | TRBJ2-2 | TRBV20-1 | . | CSASPIVMTGELFF | TGCAGTGCTAGCCCCATTGTCATGACCGGGGAGCTGTTTTTT
16 | TRBD2 | TRBJ2-1 | TRBV11-3 | once | CASSLLGLADYNEQFF | TGTGCCAGCAGCCTCCTCGGACTAGCGGATTACAATGAGCAGTTCTTC